These 10 T cell receptor beta chains share one sample of origin, sequenced in a study of T cells in Graves' hyperthyroidism and ophthalmopathy. Amplification targeted TCR beta CDR3 regions from RNA transcripts. Carried out on the TCR CDR3, a first-round RT-PCR used the HTBI primer set. One entry per CDR3 protein results from TCRdb running MiXCR on the multiplex PCR reads. The profile shows approximately 370,000 distinct CDR3 sequences, approximately 18% of them singletons. Input material: blood. These receptors were obtained from a woman aged 30 to 39 with Graves' hyperthyroidism that later progressed to Graves' ophthalmopathy.

This clonotype was found many times. The chain combines TRBV5-1 with TRBJ2-3; 7 nucleotides line up with TRBD2. V was clipped by 0 bases and J by 2 bases; unmatched bases: 3. This CDR3 is built from 15 residues. The germline V gene encodes CDR1 SGHRS and CDR2 YFSETQ. Here the CDR3 DNA reads TGCGCCAGCAGCTTGGAGGGACTAACCACAGATACGCAGTATTTT. It yields the protein CASSLEGLTTDTQYF. The whole variable domain, filled in from reference TRBV5-1 and TRBJ2-3, reads KAGVTQTPRYLIKTRGQQVTLSCSPISGHRSVSWYQQTPGQGLQFLFEYFSETQRNKGNFPGRFSGRQFSNSRSEMNVSTLELGDSALYLCASSLEGLTTDTQYFGPGTRLTVL.

The chain has TRBV18 and TRBJ2-3; 12 positions match TRBD2. V lost 3 bases to trimming and J lost 6 bases; unmatched junction nucleotides: 7. The CDR3 covers 16 residues. CDR1 and CDR2 (germline): KGHSH, LQKENI. For the CDR3, the DNA is TGTGCCAGCTCACCGTCTCCTAGCGGGGGGGCCGATACGCAGTATTTT. Amino acids: CASSPSPSGGADTQYF.

This CDR3 reads CASSLRTGTYEQYV. The CDR3 DNA follows: TGTGCCAGCAGTTTGCGGACAGGAACCTACGAGCAGTACGTC. V and J are TRBV7-8 and TRBJ2-7, with 7 bases aligning to TRBD1. Germline V gene data show CDR1 as SGHVS and CDR2 as FQNEAQ. V dropped 6 bases and J dropped 2; count of bases not matched to a gene: 7. This CDR3 is 14 amino acids long.

V gene TRBV28 combines with J gene TRBJ1-1, with D tentatively TRBD1 (5 bases). CDR3 length: 14 amino acids. V was clipped by 6 bases and J by 4 bases, with 15 bases between them. The germline gives CDR1 MDHEN, CDR2 SYDVKM. CDR3 region: CASSQGSGGTEAFF. The CDR3 bases are TGTGCCAGCAGCCAGGGCAGCGGGGGCACTGAAGCTTTCTTT.

On this clonotype itself: A much larger clone lies one base from this, so it may be a read error. The chain couples TRBV20-1 to TRBJ2-7; D unclear. This CDR3 has 12 amino acids. Germline V gene lookup returns CDR1 DFQATT and CDR2 SNEGSKA (reference sequence). The DNA of the CDR3 is TGCGGTGCTAGGGCGGAAAGCTACGAGCAGTACTTC. Its protein product is CGARAESYEQYF.

V is TRBV5-6 and J is TRBJ1-2, with D maybe TRBD1 (6 bases). Germline V gene lookup returns CDR1 SGHDT and CDR2 YYEEEE. The CDR3 sequence is 15 residues long. With 4 bases removed from V and 1 base from J, the gap between germline ends came to 14 bases. The CDR3 reads CASSLDRYFNYGYTF. The CDR3 DNA follows: TGTGCCAGCAGCCTGGACAGATACTTTAACTATGGCTACACCTTC.

This clonotype was seen at least ten times. The rearrangement uses TRBV10-3 and TRBJ1-1; no clear D. Germline values: CDR1 ENHRY, CDR2 SYGVKD. Deletions cut 0 bases from V and 6 bases from J, with 2 bases between. The CDR3 totals 11 residues. The CDR3 DNA sequence: TGTGCCATCAGTGAGTCGTCTGAAGCTTTCTTT. Protein product: CAISESSEAFF.

This clonotype was observed many times. This sequence joins TRBV28 and TRBJ2-7; TRBD1 is a possible D gene (5 bases). This CDR3 is built from 16 residues. The germline CDR1 and CDR2 sequences are MDHEN and SYDVKM. Between the trimmed V and J ends, which lost 4 bases and 0 bases, there was a span of 16 bases. The CDR3 DNA is TGTGCCAGCAGTTGGGTGGATGGGGCGAGCTCCTACGAGCAGTACTTC. This encodes CASSWVDGASSYEQYF.

This clonotype was counted ten times or more. The chain has TRBV6-1 and TRBJ2-3; D is possibly TRBD2 (6 bases). The CDR3 is made up of 16 amino acids. V gave up 5 bases and J gave up 2 bases, with 17 bases separating them. CDR1 is MNHNS and CDR2 is SASEGT in the germline V gene. DNA for the CDR3: TGTGCCAGCAGTCTTAACCCGGGACTTGACACAGATACGCAGTATTTT. This gives the protein CASSLNPGLDTDTQYF.

This clonotype was observed many times. The rearrangement links TRBV3-1 to TRBJ1-1, with unresolved D. CDR1 and CDR2 (germline): LGHDT, YNNKEL (reference sequence). V gave up 0 bases and J gave up 1 base, with 6 bases separating them. CDR3 length equals 14 residues. The CDR3 spells CASSQDYRNTEAFF. As DNA, the CDR3 is TGTGCCAGCAGCCAAGACTACCGGAACACTGAAGCTTTCTTT.